The present entry profiles one T cell receptor beta chain with its context. This record belongs to a study of blood T cell repertoires in COVID-19. With V trimmed by 8 bases and J by 2 bases, 2 bases remained unmatched. This CDR3 region has 14 residues. Germline loops: CDR1 ENHRY, CDR2 SYGVKD. Generated by immunoSEQ multiplex PCR, the TCRdb table keeps only in-frame clones and is missing some. The repertoire holds some 250,000 clones, with approximately 85% as singletons. V usage is TRBV10-3 and J usage is TRBJ2-3; 12 bases fit TRBD2. The sample comprised peripheral blood. This receptor was obtained from a woman aged 55-69 years with active or convalescent COVID-19. The CDR3 sequence is CAISSGGATDTQYF. The CDR3 DNA sequence: TGTGCCATCTCTAGCGGGGGGGCCACAGATACGCAGTATTTT.